This TCR beta chain was profiled in a study of blood T cells in healthy people across ages. Notes on the study in general: Diversity estimates from one million T cells were considered underestimates.

This CDR3 is 15 amino acids long. With 4 bases clipped from V and 5 bases from J, the junction kept 5 bases outside the gene matches. CDR1 and CDR2 (germline): LNHNV, YYDKDF (reference sequence). This clonotype was detected ten times or more. Its target is unknown. A J-beta primer mix and a sample-barcoded 5' primer were used in a second PCR of about 7 to 12 cycles. Each CDR3 protein gets one entry after TCRdb re-called the 5' RACE reads with MiXCR. This table has more than 800,000 distinct CDR3 sequences, 29% appearing once. The TCR sequence derives from a woman older than 75 in good health. The source material was blood. This chain connects TRBV15 to TRBJ2-3, with 11 bases identical to TRBD1. CDR3 bases: TGTGCCACCAGCACTCGGACAGGGGGCTTAGATACGCAGTATTTT. Its translation: CATSTRTGGLDTQYF.